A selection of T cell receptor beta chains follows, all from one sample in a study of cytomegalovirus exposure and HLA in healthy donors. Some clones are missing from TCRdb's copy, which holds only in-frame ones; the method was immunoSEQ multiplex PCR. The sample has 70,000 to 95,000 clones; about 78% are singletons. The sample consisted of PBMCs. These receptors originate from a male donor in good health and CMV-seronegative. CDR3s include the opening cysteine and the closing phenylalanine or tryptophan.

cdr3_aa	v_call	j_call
CAWSVQGDSPLHF	TRBV30	TRBJ1-6
CAISNPGQQETQYF	TRBV10-3	TRBJ2-5
CASSQDPRSSYNEQFF	TRBV4-3	TRBJ2-1
CASRDTGGAYNEQFF	TRBV9	TRBJ2-1
CASSPRGDSLSYNSPLHF	TRBV27	TRBJ1-6
CASSKGDRVGNEQFF	TRBV6-6	TRBJ2-1
CASSGGGATYEQYF	TRBV5-4	TRBJ2-7
CASSLGGKGTGNTIYF	TRBV4-1	TRBJ1-3
CASSDLGGRTQYF	TRBV25-1	TRBJ2-5
CASSSGTVIYGYTF	TRBV5-5	TRBJ1-2